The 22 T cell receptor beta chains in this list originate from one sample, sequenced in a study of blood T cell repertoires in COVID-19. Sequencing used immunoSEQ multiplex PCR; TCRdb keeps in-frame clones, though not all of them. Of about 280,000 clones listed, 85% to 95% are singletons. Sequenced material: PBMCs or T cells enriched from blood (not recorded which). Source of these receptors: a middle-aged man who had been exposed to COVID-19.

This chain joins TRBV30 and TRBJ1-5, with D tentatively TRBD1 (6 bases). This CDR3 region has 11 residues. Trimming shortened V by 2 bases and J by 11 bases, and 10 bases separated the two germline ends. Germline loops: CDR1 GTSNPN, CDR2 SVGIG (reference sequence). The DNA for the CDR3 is TGTGCCTGGAGTACAGGGAAGTCCCAGCATTTT. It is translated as CAWSTGKSQHF.

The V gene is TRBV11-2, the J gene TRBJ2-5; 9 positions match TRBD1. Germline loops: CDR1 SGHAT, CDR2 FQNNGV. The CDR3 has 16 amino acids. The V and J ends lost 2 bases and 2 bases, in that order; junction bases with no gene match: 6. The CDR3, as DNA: TGTGCCAGCAGCTTAACTGGACAGGGGCGACAAGAGACCCAGTACTTC. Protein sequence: CASSLTGQGRQETQYF.

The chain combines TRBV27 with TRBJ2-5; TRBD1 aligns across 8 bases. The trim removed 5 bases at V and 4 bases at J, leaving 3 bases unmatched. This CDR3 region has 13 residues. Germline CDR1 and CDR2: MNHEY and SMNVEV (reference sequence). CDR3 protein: CASSVTGGETQYF. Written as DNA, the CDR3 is TGTGCCAGCAGTGTAACAGGGGGAGAGACCCAGTACTTC.

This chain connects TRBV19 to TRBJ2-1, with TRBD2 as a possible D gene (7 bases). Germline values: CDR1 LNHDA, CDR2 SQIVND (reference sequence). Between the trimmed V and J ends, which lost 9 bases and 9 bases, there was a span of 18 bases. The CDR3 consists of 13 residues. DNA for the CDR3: TGTGCCAGCCACGGGGGGCTAGCTGTTGAGCAGTTCTTC. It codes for CASHGGLAVEQFF.

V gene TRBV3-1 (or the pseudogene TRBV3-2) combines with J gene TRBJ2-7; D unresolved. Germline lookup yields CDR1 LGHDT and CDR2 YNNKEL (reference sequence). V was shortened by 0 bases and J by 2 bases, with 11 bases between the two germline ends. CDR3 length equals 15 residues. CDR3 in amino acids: CASSQDSAGPYEQYF. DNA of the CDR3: TGTGCCAGCAGCCAAGATTCGGCAGGTCCCTACGAGCAGTACTTC.

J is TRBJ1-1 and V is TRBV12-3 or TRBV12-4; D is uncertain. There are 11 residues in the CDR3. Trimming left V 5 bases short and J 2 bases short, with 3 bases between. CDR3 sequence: CASSQNTEAFF. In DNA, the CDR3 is TGTGCCAGCAGTCAAAACACTGAAGCTTTCTTT.

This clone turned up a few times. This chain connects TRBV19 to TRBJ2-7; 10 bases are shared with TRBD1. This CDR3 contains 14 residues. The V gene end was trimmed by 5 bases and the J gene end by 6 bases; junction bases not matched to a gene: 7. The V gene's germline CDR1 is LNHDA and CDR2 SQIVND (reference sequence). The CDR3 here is CASSGGGTGAEQYF. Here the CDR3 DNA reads TGTGCCAGTAGTGGAGGCGGGACAGGGGCCGAGCAGTACTTC.

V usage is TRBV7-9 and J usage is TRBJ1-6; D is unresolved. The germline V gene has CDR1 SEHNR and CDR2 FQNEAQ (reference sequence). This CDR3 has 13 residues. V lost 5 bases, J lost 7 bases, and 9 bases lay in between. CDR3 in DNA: TGTGCCAGCAGCCCTGGGCCCAATTCACCCCTCCACTTT. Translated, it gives CASSPGPNSPLHF.

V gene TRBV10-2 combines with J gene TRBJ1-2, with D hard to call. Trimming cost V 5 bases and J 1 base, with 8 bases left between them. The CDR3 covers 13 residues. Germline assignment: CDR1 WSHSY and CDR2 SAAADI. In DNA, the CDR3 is TGCGCCAGCAGTCCCACAGATAACTATGGCTACACCTTC. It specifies CASSPTDNYGYTF.

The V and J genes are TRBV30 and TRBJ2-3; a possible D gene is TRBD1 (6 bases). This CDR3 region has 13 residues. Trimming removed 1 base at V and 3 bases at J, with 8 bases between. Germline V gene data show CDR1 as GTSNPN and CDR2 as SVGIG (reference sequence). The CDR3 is CAWSGQGTDTQYF. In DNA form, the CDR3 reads TGTGCCTGGAGTGGGCAGGGGACAGATACGCAGTATTTT.

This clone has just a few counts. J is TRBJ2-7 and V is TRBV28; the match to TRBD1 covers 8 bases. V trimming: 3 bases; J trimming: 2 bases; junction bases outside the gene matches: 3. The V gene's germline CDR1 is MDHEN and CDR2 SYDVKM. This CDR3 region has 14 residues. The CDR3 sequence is CASSFDRGTYEQYF. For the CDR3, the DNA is TGTGCCAGCAGTTTTGACAGGGGTACCTACGAGCAGTACTTC.

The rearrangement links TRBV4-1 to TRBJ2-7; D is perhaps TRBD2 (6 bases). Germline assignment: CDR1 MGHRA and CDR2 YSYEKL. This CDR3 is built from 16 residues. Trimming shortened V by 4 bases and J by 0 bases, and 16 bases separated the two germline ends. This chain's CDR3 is CASSPLERADSYEQYF. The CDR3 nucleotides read TGCGCCAGCAGCCCCTTAGAGCGGGCTGACTCCTACGAGCAGTACTTC.

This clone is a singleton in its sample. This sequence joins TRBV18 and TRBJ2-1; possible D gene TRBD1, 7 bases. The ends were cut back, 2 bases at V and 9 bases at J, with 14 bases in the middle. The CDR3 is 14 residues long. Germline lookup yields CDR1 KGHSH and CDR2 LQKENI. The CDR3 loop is CASSPRSGGTEQFF. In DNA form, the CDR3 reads TGTGCCAGCTCACCAAGGTCAGGGGGGACTGAGCAGTTCTTC.

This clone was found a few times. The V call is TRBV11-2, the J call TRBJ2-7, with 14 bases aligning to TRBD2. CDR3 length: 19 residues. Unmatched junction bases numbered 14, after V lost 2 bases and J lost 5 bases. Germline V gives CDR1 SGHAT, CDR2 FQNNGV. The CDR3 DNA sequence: TGTGCCAGCAGCTTACGACTGCGCGGGACTAGCGGGAGTTACCACGAGCAGTACTTC. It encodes CASSLRLRGTSGSYHEQYF.

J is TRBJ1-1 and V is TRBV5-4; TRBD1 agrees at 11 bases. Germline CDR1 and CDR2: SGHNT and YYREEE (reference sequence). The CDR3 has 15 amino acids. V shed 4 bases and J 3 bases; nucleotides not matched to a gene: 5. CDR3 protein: CASSTGTGGDTEAFF. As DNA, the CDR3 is TGTGCCAGCAGCACCGGGACAGGGGGGGACACTGAAGCTTTCTTT.

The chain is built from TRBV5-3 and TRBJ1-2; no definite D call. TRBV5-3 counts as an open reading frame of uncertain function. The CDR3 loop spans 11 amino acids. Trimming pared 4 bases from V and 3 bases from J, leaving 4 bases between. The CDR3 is CARSLYYGYTF. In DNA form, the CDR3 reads TGTGCCAGAAGCCTCTACTATGGCTACACCTTC.

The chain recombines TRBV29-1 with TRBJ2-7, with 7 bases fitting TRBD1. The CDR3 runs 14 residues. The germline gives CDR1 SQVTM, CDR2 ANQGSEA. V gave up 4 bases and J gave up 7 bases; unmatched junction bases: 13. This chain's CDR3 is CSVGGTAVLREQYF. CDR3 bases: TGCAGCGTTGGAGGGACAGCGGTTCTTCGGGAGCAGTACTTC.

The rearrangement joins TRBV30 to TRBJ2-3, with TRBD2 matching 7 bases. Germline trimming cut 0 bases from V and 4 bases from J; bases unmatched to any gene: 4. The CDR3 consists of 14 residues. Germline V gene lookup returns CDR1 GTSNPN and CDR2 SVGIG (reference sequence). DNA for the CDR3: TGTGCCTGGAGTGTTGGGAGGGAGGCAGATACGCAGTATTTT. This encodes CAWSVGREADTQYF.

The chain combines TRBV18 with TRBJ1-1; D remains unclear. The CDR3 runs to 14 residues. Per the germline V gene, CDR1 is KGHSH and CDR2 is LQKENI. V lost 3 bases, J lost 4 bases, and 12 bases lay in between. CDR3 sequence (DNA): TGTGCCAGCTCACCGGAGGCCGGAATCACTGAAGCTTTCTTT. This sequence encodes CASSPEAGITEAFF.

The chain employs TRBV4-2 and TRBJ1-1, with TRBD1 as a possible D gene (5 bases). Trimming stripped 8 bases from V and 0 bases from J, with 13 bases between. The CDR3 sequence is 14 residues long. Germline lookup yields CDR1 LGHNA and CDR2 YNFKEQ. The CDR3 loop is CASAQAGMNTEAFF. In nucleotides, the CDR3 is TGTGCCAGCGCCCAAGCAGGGATGAACACTGAAGCTTTCTTT.

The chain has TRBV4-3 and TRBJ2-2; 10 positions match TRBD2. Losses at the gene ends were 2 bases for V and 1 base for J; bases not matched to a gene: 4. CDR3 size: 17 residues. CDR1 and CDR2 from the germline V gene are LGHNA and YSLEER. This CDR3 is CASSQLIAGGNTGELFF. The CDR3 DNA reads TGCGCCAGCAGCCAATTAATAGCGGGAGGGAACACCGGGGAGCTGTTTTTT.

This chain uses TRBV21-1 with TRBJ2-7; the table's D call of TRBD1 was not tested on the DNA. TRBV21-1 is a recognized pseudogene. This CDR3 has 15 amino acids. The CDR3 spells CASSKVQDRGGEQYF. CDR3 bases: TGTGCCAGCAGCAAAGTACAGGACAGGGGAGGCGAGCAGTACTTC.